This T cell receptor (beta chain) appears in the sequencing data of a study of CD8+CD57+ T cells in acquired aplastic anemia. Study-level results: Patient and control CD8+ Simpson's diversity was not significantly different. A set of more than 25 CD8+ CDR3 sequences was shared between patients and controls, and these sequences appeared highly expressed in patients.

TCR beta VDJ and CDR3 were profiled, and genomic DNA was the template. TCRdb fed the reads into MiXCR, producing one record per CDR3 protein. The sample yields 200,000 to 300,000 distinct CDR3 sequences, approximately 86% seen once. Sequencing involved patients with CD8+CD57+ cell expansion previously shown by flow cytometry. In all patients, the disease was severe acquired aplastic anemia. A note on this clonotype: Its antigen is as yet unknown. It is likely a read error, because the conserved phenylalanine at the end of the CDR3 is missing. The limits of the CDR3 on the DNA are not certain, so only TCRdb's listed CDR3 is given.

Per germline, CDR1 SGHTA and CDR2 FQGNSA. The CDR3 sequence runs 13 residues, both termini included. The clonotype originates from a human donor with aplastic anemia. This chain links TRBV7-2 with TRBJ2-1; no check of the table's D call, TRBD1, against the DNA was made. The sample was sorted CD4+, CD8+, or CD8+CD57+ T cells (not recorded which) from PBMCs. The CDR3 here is CASSLTGGADYFY.